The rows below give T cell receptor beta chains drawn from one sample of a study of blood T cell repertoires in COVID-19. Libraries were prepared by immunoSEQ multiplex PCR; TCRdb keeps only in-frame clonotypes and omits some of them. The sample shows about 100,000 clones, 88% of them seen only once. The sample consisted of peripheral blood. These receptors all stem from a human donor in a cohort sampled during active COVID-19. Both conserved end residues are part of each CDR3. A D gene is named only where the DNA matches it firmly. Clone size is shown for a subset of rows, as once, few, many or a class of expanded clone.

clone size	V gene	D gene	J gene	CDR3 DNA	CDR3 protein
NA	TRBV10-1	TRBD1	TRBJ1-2	TGCGCCAGCAGTGACAAGGCAGGGGGCTCTTACTATGGCTACACCTTC	CASSDKAGGSYYGYTF
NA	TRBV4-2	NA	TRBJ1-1	TGTGCCAGCAGCCAAGAATGGAGAGTGAACACTGAAGCTTTCTTT	CASSQEWRVNTEAFF
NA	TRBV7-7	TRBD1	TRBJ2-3	TGTGCCAGCAGCCAGACAGGGAGCACAGATACGCAGTATTTT	CASSQTGSTDTQYF
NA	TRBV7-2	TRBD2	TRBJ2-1	TGTGCCAGCAGCCCCGGACTAGCGGGATGGTTCTTC	CASSPGLAGWFF
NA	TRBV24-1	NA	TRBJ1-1	TGTGCCACCAGTGATCCCCGACAGACTGAAGCTTTCTTT	CATSDPRQTEAFF
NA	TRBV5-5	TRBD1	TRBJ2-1	TGTGCCAGCAGCTTGGGGGACAGGGGACGACATGAGCAGTTCTTC	CASSLGDRGRHEQFF
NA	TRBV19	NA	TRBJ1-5	TGTGCCAGTATCGACGGGGGAAACAATCAGCCCCAGCATTTT	CASIDGGNNQPQHF
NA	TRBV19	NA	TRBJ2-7	TGTGCCAGTAGTATAGGGGACTTCGAGCAGTACTTC	CASSIGDFEQYF
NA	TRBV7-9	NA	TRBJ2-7	TGTGCCAGCAGCTTGAAACAAACCCCCTACGAGCAGTACTTC	CASSLKQTPYEQYF
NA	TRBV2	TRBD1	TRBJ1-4	TGTGCCAGCAGCGGCAGGACAGGGGGCGAACTGTTTTTT	CASSGRTGGELFF
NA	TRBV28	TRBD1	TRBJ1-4	TGTGCCAGCAGTTTATACAACCGGGACAGGGCGTCATTT	CASSLYNRDRASF
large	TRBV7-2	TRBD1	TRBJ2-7	TGTGCCAGCAGGCCATGGTTAGGGACAGGGACCTACGAGCAGTACTTC	CASRPWLGTGTYEQYF
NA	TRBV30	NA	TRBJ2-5	TGTGCCTGGAGTACGGGATTAGAGACCCAGTACTTC	CAWSTGLETQYF
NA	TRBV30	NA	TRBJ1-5	TGTGCCTGGAGTGTGAGGCTTTCAGATCAGCCCCAGCATTTT	CAWSVRLSDQPQHF
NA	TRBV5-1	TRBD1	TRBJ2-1	TGCGCCAGCAGCTTGGCCGGGACAGGGTTATACAATGAGCAGTTCTTC	CASSLAGTGLYNEQFF
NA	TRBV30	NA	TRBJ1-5	TGTGCCTGGAGTGGGGAGGGGATGGGCAATCAGCCCCAGCATTTT	CAWSGEGMGNQPQHF
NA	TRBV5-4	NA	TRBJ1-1	TGTGCCAGCAGCTTGGCCAATTGGGCAGAGCCTTGGACTGAAGCTTTCTTT	CASSLANWAEPWTEAFF
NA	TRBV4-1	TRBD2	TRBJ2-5	TGCGCCAGCAGCCAAGGGTCGGCGGGAGGCCACGGCGAGACCCAGTACTTC	CASSQGSAGGHGETQYF
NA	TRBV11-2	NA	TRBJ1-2	TGTGCCAGCAGCTCATCAGGGGTACGGAACTATGGCTACACCTTC	CASSSSGVRNYGYTF
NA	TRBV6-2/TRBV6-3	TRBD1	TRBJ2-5	TGTGCCAGCAGTTACCCTTCCGGGACAGCCCGGGAGACCCAGTACTTC	CASSYPSGTARETQYF
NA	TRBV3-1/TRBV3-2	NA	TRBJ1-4	TGTGCCAGCAGCCCTGGGGTGTCCTCAAGACCGACAGCCGTAAGCGAAAAACTGTTTTTT	CASSPGVSSRPTAVSEKLFF
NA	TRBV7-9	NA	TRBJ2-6	TGTGCCAGCAGCTTAAGTGGAGTTCGGGGGGCCAACGTCCTGACTTTC	CASSLSGVRGANVLTF
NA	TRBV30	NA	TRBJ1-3	TGTGCCTGGGTCCGAACAGGCAACTCTGGAAACACCATATATTTT	CAWVRTGNSGNTIYF
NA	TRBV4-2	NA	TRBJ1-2	TGTGCCAGCAGCCAAGACGGTCGGGGTATCGGCTACACCTTC	CASSQDGRGIGYTF
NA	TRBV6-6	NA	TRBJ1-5	TGTGCCAGCAGTTACTCTTCTCATCAGCCCCAGCATTTT	CASSYSSHQPQHF
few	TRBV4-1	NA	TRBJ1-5	TGCGCCAGCAGCCAAGATCCGACAGTCAATCAGCCCCAGCATTTT	CASSQDPTVNQPQHF
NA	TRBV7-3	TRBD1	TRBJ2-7	TGTGCCAGCAGTTCCATGGACAGGGGGATAAGCGAGCAGTACTTC	CASSSMDRGISEQYF
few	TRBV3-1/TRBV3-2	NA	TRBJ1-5	TGTGCCAGCAGCAACGCAGGGGAGCCCCAGCATTTT	CASSNAGEPQHF
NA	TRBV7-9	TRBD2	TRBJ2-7	TGTGCCAGCACCCTCAGCGGGACCCACGAGCAGTACTTC	CASTLSGTHEQYF
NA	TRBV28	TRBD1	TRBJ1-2	TGTGCCAGCAATTTATACCAGGGGGCATGGGGCTACACCTTC	CASNLYQGAWGYTF
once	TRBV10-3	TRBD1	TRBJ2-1	TGTGCCATCAGCGCCGGGACAGGGGGCGTCTACAATGAGCAGTTCTTC	CAISAGTGGVYNEQFF
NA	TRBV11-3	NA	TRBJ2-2	TGTGCCAGCAGCCGACGGACGGGACAAGGCACCGGGGAGCTGTTTTTT	CASSRRTGQGTGELFF
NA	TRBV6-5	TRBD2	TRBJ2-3	TGTGCCAGCAGTTATAGTCTAGCGGGAGGCACAGATACGCAGTATTTT	CASSYSLAGGTDTQYF
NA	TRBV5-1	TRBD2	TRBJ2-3	TGCGCCAGCAGCCGGGGACTAGCGGGGATGGGAGATACGCAGTATTTT	CASSRGLAGMGDTQYF
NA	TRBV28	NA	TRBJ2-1	TGTGCCAGCAGACCCAAGAGATTCAATGAGCAGTTCTTC	CASRPKRFNEQFF
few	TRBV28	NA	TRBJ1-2	TGTGCCAGCAGTTTGACAGTACCTACTAACTATGGCTACACCTTC	CASSLTVPTNYGYTF
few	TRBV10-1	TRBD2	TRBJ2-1	TGCGCCAGCAGTGAATCGACTAGCGGGAGACTCTACAATGAGCAGTTCTTC	CASSESTSGRLYNEQFF
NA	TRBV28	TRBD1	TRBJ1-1	TGTGCCAGCACACCCAGGGGGCTGGGGGGCACTGAAGCTTTCTTT	CASTPRGLGGTEAFF
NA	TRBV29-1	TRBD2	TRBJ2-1	TGCAGCGTTGGGGGGGGACTAGCTTTAAACAATGAGCAGTTCTTC	CSVGGGLALNNEQFF
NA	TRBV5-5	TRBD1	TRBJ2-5	TGTGCCAGCAGCTTGGGTGGGACAGGGGCGCAGACCCAGTACTTC	CASSLGGTGAQTQYF
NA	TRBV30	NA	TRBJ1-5	TGTGCCTGGAGTGCCATGGACACTAATCAGCCCCAGCATTTT	CAWSAMDTNQPQHF
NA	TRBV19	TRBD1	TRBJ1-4	TGTGCCAGTAGGGACCGGGACAGCTCGAACGAAAAACTGTTTTTT	CASRDRDSSNEKLFF
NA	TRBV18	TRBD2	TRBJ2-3	TGTGCCAGCTCACCAACCCATCCTCTAGCGGGAGGGGCCACAGATACGCAGTATTTT	CASSPTHPLAGGATDTQYF
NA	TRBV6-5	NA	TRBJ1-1	TGTGCCACCCTTGAGACAGGCACCTTCTCTGCTTTCTTT	CATLETGTFSAFF
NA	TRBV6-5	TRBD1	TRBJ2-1	TGTGCCAGCACAGAGCCGACAGGGCCCAATGAGCAGTTCTTC	CASTEPTGPNEQFF
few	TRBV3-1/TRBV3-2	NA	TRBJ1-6	TGTGCCAGCAGCCAAGATTGGGGCAGTCTCTACTCACCCCTCCACTTT	CASSQDWGSLYSPLHF
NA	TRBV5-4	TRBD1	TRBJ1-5	TGTGCCAGCAGCTCAACAGGGGGAGTGGGTCAGCCCCAGCATTTT	CASSSTGGVGQPQHF
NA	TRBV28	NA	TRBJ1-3	TGTGCCAGCTATACGGGACACCTTAGTATCTCTGGAAACACCATATATTTT	CASYTGHLSISGNTIYF
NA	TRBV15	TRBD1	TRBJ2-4	TGTGCCACCAGCACCGGACAGGGATTAGCCAAAAACATTCAGTACTTC	CATSTGQGLAKNIQYF
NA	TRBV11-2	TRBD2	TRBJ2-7	TGTGCCAGCAGCTTACGACGGGCTAGCGGGAGTGGTTCCTACGAGCAGTACTTC	CASSLRRASGSGSYEQYF
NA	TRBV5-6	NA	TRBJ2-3	TGTGCCAGCAGCTTGGTGGTCTACACAGATACGCAGTATTTT	CASSLVVYTDTQYF
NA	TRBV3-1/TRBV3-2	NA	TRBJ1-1	TGTGCCAGCAGCCAAACCTCAGGGGTGAGCACTGAAGCTTTCTTT	CASSQTSGVSTEAFF
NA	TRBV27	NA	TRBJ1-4	TGTGCCAGCAGTTTATCTTGGGGCAGGGTAACTGAAAAACTGTTTTTT	CASSLSWGRVTEKLFF
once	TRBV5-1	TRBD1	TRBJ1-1	TGCGCCAGCAGCACCCAGACAGGGATGAACACTGAAGCTTTCTTT	CASSTQTGMNTEAFF
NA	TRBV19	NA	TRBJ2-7	TGTGCCAGTAGTACGGCATACGGGTCCTACGAGCAGTACTTC	CASSTAYGSYEQYF
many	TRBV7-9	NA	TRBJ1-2	TGTGCCAGCAGCTTAGCGACGGGGGCTAACTATGGCTACACCTTC	CASSLATGANYGYTF
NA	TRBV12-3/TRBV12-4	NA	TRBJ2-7	TGTGCCAGCAGTTCTGTATCCTACGAGCAGTACTTC	CASSSVSYEQYF